This entry concerns a single TCR beta chain. What it binds is not known. Described time point: blood 4 weeks post-SBRT, at nephrectomy. The treatment denotes: 15 Gy SBRT to primary tumor, nephrectomy 4 weeks later. Nephrectomy followed 15 Gy stereotactic body radiation by 4 weeks. This renal cell carcinoma was of the clear cell type. The record originates from a study of radiation and T cells in renal cell carcinoma. Germline V gene data show CDR1 as MDHEN and CDR2 as SYDVKM. The CDR3 extends over 15 amino acids. Losses at the gene ends were 2 bases for V and 0 bases for J; bases not matched to a gene: 3. The study, taken as a whole, reports: From baseline, blood top tumor clonotypes peaked at 2 weeks post-radiation.

The assay was immunoSEQ multiplex PCR, and TCRdb's table has in-frame clones only and misses some. This table has under 35,000 clones, about 84% appearing once. The rearrangement links TRBV28 to TRBJ1-1; 7 nucleotides align to TRBD1. The clonotype was recovered from a man aged 55 to 70 with renal cell carcinoma. The specimen was blood, collected from a patient whose treatment included radiotherapy and nephrectomy. This CDR3 reads CASSLPGQLNTEAFF. The CDR3 DNA sequence: TGTGCCAGCAGTTTACCGGGACAGTTGAACACTGAAGCTTTCTTT.